One and the same sample provided the 14 T cell receptor beta chains below, sequenced in a study of shared clonotypes between healthy human individuals. Here immunoSEQ multiplex PCR was the method, and the copy in TCRdb shows in-frame clones only, minus some. The repertoire consists of some 490,000 clones, with 60% to 80% occurring once and the leading ten covering about 11%. The specimen was PBMCs. All receptors come from a woman aged 35 to 49 in good health. Some clones in this sample may be carry-over from other donors' samples.

The gene calls are TRBV18 and TRBJ2-1, with a tentative D call TRBD2 (6 bases). Germline-derived CDR1 and CDR2 are KGHSH and LQKENI. The CDR3 is made up of 13 amino acids. The germline V and J ends were trimmed by 8 bases and 4 bases, with 12 bases remaining between them. CDR3 loop: CASRLEGYNEQFF. Here the CDR3 DNA reads TGTGCCAGCAGGTTGGAGGGATACAATGAGCAGTTCTTC.

The rearrangement links TRBV6-6 to TRBJ2-5, with TRBD1 matching 8 bases. CDR3 length equals 14 residues. Germline CDR1 MNHNY, CDR2 SVGAGI (reference sequence). Unmatched junction bases numbered 10, after V lost 2 bases and J lost 11 bases. CDR3 DNA: TGTGCCAGCAGTTACCCTGACAGGGGACGGGAGCAGTACTTC. Translated: CASSYPDRGREQYF.

The chain carries TRBV19 and TRBJ1-4; D uncertain. V shed 2 bases and J shed 0 bases, with 13 bases lying between them. The length of the CDR3 is 17 residues. Germline CDR1 LNHDA, CDR2 SQIVND (reference sequence). CDR3 protein: CASSITSTDATNEKLFF. The CDR3 DNA follows: TGTGCCAGTAGTATAACCTCGACGGATGCAACTAATGAAAAACTGTTTTTT.

This clone was observed at least ten times. The gene calls are TRBV11-2 and TRBJ1-1; D may be TRBD1 (5 bases). V lost 5 bases, J lost 1 base, and 14 bases lay in between. The CDR3 has 15 residues. Germline V lookup: CDR1 SGHAT, CDR2 FQNNGV. CDR3 sequence: CASSTPGRKNTEAFF. In DNA, the CDR3 is TGTGCCAGCAGCACCCCGGGACGGAAGAACACTGAAGCTTTCTTT.

V gene TRBV5-1 combines with J gene TRBJ1-5; the D gene is possibly TRBD1 (5 bases). Between the trimmed V and J ends, which lost 4 bases and 8 bases, there was a span of 16 bases. This CDR3 spans 14 amino acids. Per germline, CDR1 SGHRS and CDR2 YFSETQ. The CDR3 bases are TGCGCCAGCAGCCTTACCGGGGGGTTGGAGCCCCAGCATTTT. Translated: CASSLTGGLEPQHF. The full variable domain, in which reference TRBV5-1 and TRBJ1-5 provide the parts outside the CDR3, is KAGVTQTPRYLIKTRGQQVTLSCSPISGHRSVSWYQQTPGQGLQFLFEYFSETQRNKGNFPGRFSGRQFSNSRSEMNVSTLELGDSALYLCASSLTGGLEPQHFGDGTRLSIL.

The chain employs TRBV28 and TRBJ2-5; 8 bases match TRBD2. Trimming removed 5 bases from V and 5 bases from J; junction bases left unmatched: 7. Per germline, CDR1 MDHEN and CDR2 SYDVKM. This CDR3 comprises 14 residues. Here the CDR3 DNA reads TGTGCCAGCAGTACGGGGGGGAGGCGGGAGACCCAGTACTTC. As protein: CASSTGGRRETQYF.

The rearrangement uses TRBV9 and TRBJ2-5; TRBD2 matches at 9 bases. The CDR3 has 14 amino acids. V was clipped by 0 bases and J by 4 bases; unmatched bases: 1. Germline CDR1 and CDR2: SGDLS and YYNGEE. Here the CDR3 reads CASSVGLAVETQYF. The CDR3 coding sequence is TGTGCCAGCAGCGTAGGACTAGCGGTAGAGACCCAGTACTTC.

The chain recombines TRBV4-2 with TRBJ2-3; 8 nucleotides align to TRBD1. This CDR3 comprises 17 residues. Per germline, CDR1 LGHNA and CDR2 YNFKEQ. V gave up 2 bases and J gave up 2 bases; unmatched junction bases: 9. CDR3 loop: CASSQRQGARYTDTQYF. The CDR3 DNA is TGTGCCAGCAGCCAACGGCAGGGGGCACGATACACAGATACGCAGTATTTT.

The chain joins TRBV5-6 to TRBJ1-5; no clear D gene. Deletions cut 0 bases from V and 10 bases from J, with 8 bases between. Germline V CDR1 and CDR2: SGHDT, YYEEEE. The CDR3 has 12 amino acids. The CDR3 is CASSLGGSPQHF. The CDR3 DNA reads TGTGCCAGCAGCTTGGGCGGGAGCCCCCAGCATTTT.

This chain uses TRBV30 with TRBJ2-1; a possible D gene is TRBD2 (6 bases). The CDR3 contains 14 residues. Looked up from germline, CDR1 is GTSNPN and CDR2 is SVGIG (reference sequence). Trimming took 3 bases from V and 3 from J, leaving 12 bases between them. CDR3 nucleotides: TGTGCCTGGAGGGCGACTAGTATCTACAATGAGCAGTTCTTC. Amino acids: CAWRATSIYNEQFF. Full variable domain (rest looked up from reference TRBV30 and TRBJ2-1): SQTIHQWPATLVQPVGSPLSLECTVEGTSNPNLYWYRQAAGRGLQLLFYSVGIGQISSEVPQNLSASRPQDRQFILSSKKLLLSDSGFYLCAWRATSIYNEQFFGPGTRLTVL.

The chain recombines TRBV7-9 with TRBJ2-1, with D possibly TRBD2 on 5 matching bases. Trimming took off 5 bases at V and 8 bases at J, with 13 bases between the two ends. CDR1 SEHNR and CDR2 FQNEAQ come from the germline V gene (reference sequence). CDR3 length equals 13 residues. The CDR3: CASSPGPGDEQFF. CDR3 bases: TGTGCCAGCAGCCCCGGACCCGGGGATGAGCAGTTCTTC.

This clone has just one count. The chain links TRBV7-9 to TRBJ2-2, with 10 nucleotides matching TRBD2. CDR3 size: 18 residues. After removal of 1 base from V and 4 bases from J, the junction contained 9 bases not matched to a gene. CDR1 is SEHNR and CDR2 is FQNEAQ in the germline V gene (reference sequence). The CDR3 loop is CASSLVILAGVSTGELFF. DNA of the CDR3: TGTGCCAGCAGCTTAGTGATCCTAGCGGGAGTTTCCACCGGGGAGCTGTTTTTT.

The rearrangement links TRBV14 to TRBJ1-4; 7 nucleotides agree with TRBD1. CDR3 length: 14 amino acids. Germline V gene lookup returns CDR1 SGHDN and CDR2 FVKESK. The ends lost 4 bases at V and 3 bases at J; junction bases unmatched: 2. CDR3 coding DNA: TGTGCCAGCAGCCCCAGGGGGTCTAATGAAAAACTGTTTTTT. Translating it yields CASSPRGSNEKLFF.

Note on this clone: A much larger clone lies a single base off, so this may be a read error. The chain combines TRBV5-6 with TRBJ1-1; tentatively, D is TRBD1 (6 bases). The germline V and J ends were trimmed by 2 bases and 1 base, with 6 bases remaining between them. The CDR3 covers 13 residues. From germline, CDR1 is SGHDT and CDR2 YYEEEE. The CDR3 protein is CASSLGGNTEAFF. CDR3 sequence (DNA): TGTGCCAGCAGCTTAGGGGGGAACACTGAAGCTTTCTTT.